Listed below are T cell receptor beta chains from one sample, sequenced in a study of T-cell memory formation after mild COVID-19. TCRdb processed the 5' RACE reads anew with MiXCR; each CDR3 protein has one entry. The sample records around 130,000 distinct CDR3 sequences, approximately 15% being singletons. Material: PBMCs or a T cell subset sorted from them (not recorded which). Every receptor here comes from an adult woman who had mild COVID-19 (a few samples of this study predate the infection). Cell type and time point are not known. The CDR3 runs from the conserved cysteine through the conserved F or W. A D gene is named only where the DNA matches it firmly. Clone sizes are given selectively: once, few, many, or a class where the clone is expanded.

NA,TRBJ1-5,TRBV3-1,NA,TGTGCCAGCAGCCCCGGAAGGCTCTCGGGTCAGCCCCAGCATTTT,CASSPGRLSGQPQHF
few,TRBJ1-1,TRBV3-1,NA,TGTGCCAGCAGCCAATTCACTGAAGCTTTCTTT,CASSQFTEAFF
few,TRBJ2-7,TRBV14,NA,TGTGCCAGCAGCCGTGGTATCACGATCGACCTTCAGTACTTC,CASSRGITIDLQYF
NA,TRBJ2-1,TRBV7-9,NA,TGTGCCAGCAGCTTAGAGGCCTTATACAATGAGCAGTTCTTC,CASSLEALYNEQFF
NA,TRBJ1-2,TRBV29-1,NA,TGCAGCGTTACGGCTACCGGTCCCTATGGCTACACCTTC,CSVTATGPYGYTF
few,TRBJ2-5,TRBV6-2/TRBV6-3,NA,TGTGCCAGCGCCCCAACAGGGGAGACCCAGTACTTC,CASAPTGETQYF
NA,TRBJ1-2,TRBV9,NA,TGTGCCAGCAGCCCGGGGGGGGATGGCTACACCTTC,CASSPGGDGYTF
NA,TRBJ2-1,TRBV6-5,TRBD2,TGTGCCAGCAGCTCTAATCCGGGACTAGCCCAGTTCTTC,CASSSNPGLAQFF
NA,TRBJ2-7,TRBV4-1,NA,TGCGCCAGCAGCCAAGGGTCAGCCGTCTCCTACGAGCAGTACTTC,CASSQGSAVSYEQYF
few,TRBJ1-2,TRBV12-3/TRBV12-4,TRBD1,TGTGCCAGCAGAATGAACCCGGACAGGGGGCATGGCTACACCTTC,CASRMNPDRGHGYTF
NA,TRBJ2-5,TRBV15,NA,TGTGCCACCAGCAGAGATCGGCCGGAGGAGACCCAGTACTTC,CATSRDRPEETQYF
NA,TRBJ2-3,TRBV27,NA,TGTGCCAGCAGTAGTTTCGCAGATACGCAGTATTTT,CASSSFADTQYF
few,TRBJ2-7,TRBV12-3/TRBV12-4,NA,TGTGCCAGCAGTTTATCCCCGCCCTACGAGCAGTACTTC,CASSLSPPYEQYF
NA,TRBJ2-7,TRBV18,TRBD1,TGTGCCAGCTCAACCGGGACAGGGGGCTACGAGCAGTACTTC,CASSTGTGGYEQYF
NA,TRBJ2-7,TRBV14,NA,TGTGCCCAAAGACGCAGGACCTACGAGCAGTACTTC,CAQRRRTYEQYF
NA,TRBJ2-1,TRBV11-2,TRBD2,TGTGCCAGCAGCTTAAACCAGGGAGGGAATGAGCAGTTCTTC,CASSLNQGGNEQFF
many,TRBJ1-1,TRBV28,NA,TGTGCCAGCAGAGGAGTGGCTCTGGGGGCTGACGCTTTCTTT,CASRGVALGADAFF
NA,TRBJ2-1,TRBV3-1,NA,TGTGCCAGCAGCCAAGTGTATGAGCAGTTCTTC,CASSQVYEQFF
NA,TRBJ2-1,TRBV18,TRBD2,TGTGCCAGCTCAACGGGTAAATCACTAGCGGGAGTTGGTAATGAGCAGTTCTTC,CASSTGKSLAGVGNEQFF
NA,TRBJ2-1,TRBV11-3,NA,TGTGCCAGCAGCTTAGGGGCGGGTACTACCTACAATGAGCAGTTCTTC,CASSLGAGTTYNEQFF
few,TRBJ1-3,TRBV5-1,NA,TGCGCCAGCAGCTTTGACGGGTCCTCTGGAAACACCATATATTTT,CASSFDGSSGNTIYF
NA,TRBJ2-2,TRBV6-2/TRBV6-3,NA,TGTGCCAGCATATCGGGGGTGACCGGGGAGCTGTTTTTT,CASISGVTGELFF
NA,TRBJ1-6,TRBV9,NA,TGTGCCAGCAGCGCCCACCCGTTGGATTCACCCCTCCACTTT,CASSAHPLDSPLHF
NA,TRBJ1-3,TRBV2,NA,TGTGCCAGCAGTGAAGCAAGGTACTCTGGAAACACCATATATTTT,CASSEARYSGNTIYF
NA,TRBJ1-1,TRBV5-4,NA,TGTGCCAGCAGCACCGCGGGGGGCACTGAAGCTTTCTTT,CASSTAGGTEAFF
few,TRBJ1-5,TRBV20-1,TRBD1,TGCAGTGCTATCCGCCTTCCCACGACAGGGCGGAGAGGTCAGCCCCAGCATTTT,CSAIRLPTTGRRGQPQHF
NA,TRBJ2-3,TRBV20-1,TRBD2,TGCAGTGCTAGAGCGGGACTAGCGGGAGGGAAGAACACAGATACGCAGTATTTT,CSARAGLAGGKNTDTQYF
NA,TRBJ2-5,TRBV27,NA,TGTGCCAGCAGTTTTTATGGGGCTGGCAAAGAGACCCAGTACTTC,CASSFYGAGKETQYF
NA,TRBJ2-1,TRBV19,NA,TGTGCCAGTAGTATGGTGCCGACTGGATACAATGAGCAGTTCTTC,CASSMVPTGYNEQFF
NA,TRBJ1-1,TRBV12-3/TRBV12-4,NA,TGTGCCAGCAGTTGGGACCGCTGGAACACTGAAGCTTTCTTT,CASSWDRWNTEAFF
few,TRBJ2-1,TRBV6-5,TRBD2,TGTGCCAGCAGTTACCTTAGCGGGGGGGACTCCTACAATGAGCAGTTCTTC,CASSYLSGGDSYNEQFF
few,TRBJ1-2,TRBV4-1,NA,TGCGCCAGCAGCCAAGAAGGGGGGAGCTATGGCTACACCTTC,CASSQEGGSYGYTF
NA,TRBJ1-1,TRBV7-3,NA,TGTGCCAGCAGCTTGACGGGGGGTGGCACTGAAGCTTTCTTT,CASSLTGGGTEAFF
few,TRBJ2-5,TRBV7-9,TRBD2,TGTGCCAGCAGCTCTCGGGGGGGGTTCGAGACCCAGTACTTC,CASSSRGGFETQYF
few,TRBJ1-2,TRBV20-1,NA,TGCAGTGCTAGAGATAGGGGCCAGATCGACTATGGCTACACCTTC,CSARDRGQIDYGYTF
NA,TRBJ2-7,TRBV30,TRBD1,TGTGCCTCGAGGGACAGTCTTGCCCAGCAGTACTTC,CASRDSLAQQYF
NA,TRBJ2-7,TRBV19,TRBD1,TGTGCCAGTAGTATGTGGGACAGCTACGAGCAGTACTTC,CASSMWDSYEQYF
NA,TRBJ1-5,TRBV18,NA,TGTGCCAGCTCACCGAGCCGGGGCCCGGGTCAGCCCCAGCATTTT,CASSPSRGPGQPQHF
few,TRBJ2-7,TRBV2,NA,TGTGCCAGCAGTTACCGGGACACTTCCTACGAGCAGTACTTC,CASSYRDTSYEQYF
few,TRBJ2-5,TRBV4-1,TRBD2,TGCGCCAGCAGCTCGCTAGCGGGGGGGCCCCCGACCCAGTACTTC,CASSSLAGGPPTQYF
NA,TRBJ1-6,TRBV20-1,NA,TGCAGTGCAGCATCGGGGGTTTCACCCCTCCACTTT,CSAASGVSPLHF
NA,TRBJ2-7,TRBV3-1,NA,TGTGCCAGCAGCCAGGACCGAGGGAGTAAAGGGTACGAGCAGTACTTC,CASSQDRGSKGYEQYF
few,TRBJ2-2,TRBV9,TRBD1,TGTGCCAGCAGCGTCCGGACAGGGGCCGGGGAGCTGTTTTTT,CASSVRTGAGELFF
many,TRBJ2-1,TRBV9,TRBD2,TGTGCCAGCAGCGTAGGGGGACTAGGGCTCAATGAGCAGTTCTTC,CASSVGGLGLNEQFF
few,TRBJ2-7,TRBV3-1,TRBD1,TGTGCCAGCAGCGTCACGGACAGGGGGGCCGAGCAGTACTTC,CASSVTDRGAEQYF
NA,TRBJ2-2,TRBV2,NA,TGTGCCGGAGGGGTCTCCTGGGAGCTGTTTTTT,CAGGVSWELFF
NA,TRBJ2-6,TRBV3-1,NA,TGTGCCAGCAGCCAAGCCAGGGTTTCCTGGGCCAACGTCCTGACTTTC,CASSQARVSWANVLTF
few,TRBJ1-4,TRBV10-3,TRBD1,TGTGCCATCAGCGGGACAGGGGACGAAAAACTGTTTTTT,CAISGTGDEKLFF
few,TRBJ2-1,TRBV7-2,TRBD2,TGTGCCAGCAGCTTACCAAGCGGGACCTACAATGAGCAGTTCTTC,CASSLPSGTYNEQFF
few,TRBJ1-4,TRBV20-1,NA,TGCAGTGCTAGAGACAGCCTCTTGGATGAAAAACTGTTTTTT,CSARDSLLDEKLFF
few,TRBJ2-5,TRBV7-4,NA,TGTGCCAGCAGCTTAGGGGGAAGCGGGACATTGGAGACCCAGTACTTC,CASSLGGSGTLETQYF
many,TRBJ2-7,TRBV29-1,NA,TGCAGCGTCCTGGCGACTGAGGCCTACGAGCAGTACTTC,CSVLATEAYEQYF
NA,TRBJ2-7,TRBV24-1,NA,TGTGCCACCAGTGATTTTCACGAGCAGTACTTC,CATSDFHEQYF